This is a list of T cell receptor beta chains from one sample in a study of cytomegalovirus exposure and HLA in healthy donors. Produced via immunoSEQ multiplex PCR; TCRdb's table is partial and in-frame only. The sample includes 100,000 to 150,000 clones, about 81% of them seen just once. The material sequenced was PBMCs. The receptors come from a young woman in good health and CMV-seronegative. CDR3s include the opening cysteine and the closing phenylalanine or tryptophan. Fields, in order: CDR3 DNA, CDR3 protein, J gene, D gene, clone size, V gene. D genes are given only for firm matches. Expanded clones are given a class, and other clones once, few, many or no size at all.

cdr3_nt: TGTGCCAGTAGTCCTCTGGGACAGGGGAATTCACCCCTCCACTTT; cdr3_aa: CASSPLGQGNSPLHF; j_call: TRBJ1-6; d_call: TRBD1; clone_size: -; v_call: TRBV19
cdr3_nt: TGTGCCACCAGCAGAGATTACGGCGGGATTGCCGAGCAGTACTTC; cdr3_aa: CATSRDYGGIAEQYF; j_call: TRBJ2-7; d_call: -; clone_size: -; v_call: TRBV15
cdr3_nt: TGTGCCAGCAGGCGGACAGTCCAAGAGACCCAGTACTTC; cdr3_aa: CASRRTVQETQYF; j_call: TRBJ2-5; d_call: -; clone_size: -; v_call: TRBV5-4
cdr3_nt: TGTGCCAGCTCACCGACTAGCATCGGCACAGATACGCAGTATTTT; cdr3_aa: CASSPTSIGTDTQYF; j_call: TRBJ2-3; d_call: TRBD2; clone_size: -; v_call: TRBV18
cdr3_nt: TGTGCCAGCAGCGTAGGTGCAGGCCTCCAAGAGACCCAGTACTTC; cdr3_aa: CASSVGAGLQETQYF; j_call: TRBJ2-5; d_call: -; clone_size: -; v_call: TRBV9
cdr3_nt: TGTGCCTGGACTAGCGGGCAAGAGACCCAGTACTTC; cdr3_aa: CAWTSGQETQYF; j_call: TRBJ2-5; d_call: TRBD2; clone_size: -; v_call: TRBV30
cdr3_nt: TGCGCCAGCAGTGAGTCGAACAGGGGAAGAAGCACAGATACGCAGTATTTT; cdr3_aa: CASSESNRGRSTDTQYF; j_call: TRBJ2-3; d_call: TRBD1; clone_size: -; v_call: TRBV10-1
cdr3_nt: TGTGCCAGCAGCCGGGACAGCCTCTCCTACGAGCAGTACTTC; cdr3_aa: CASSRDSLSYEQYF; j_call: TRBJ2-7; d_call: TRBD1; clone_size: -; v_call: TRBV11-3
cdr3_nt: TGCGCCAGCAGCCAATCGCCGGGACAGGGGTTGGGTGAGCAGTTCTTC; cdr3_aa: CASSQSPGQGLGEQFF; j_call: TRBJ2-1; d_call: TRBD1; clone_size: -; v_call: TRBV4-1
cdr3_nt: TGTGCCACCAGCAGAGCAGGCGGGGGGGCCCCAGATACGCAGTATTTT; cdr3_aa: CATSRAGGGAPDTQYF; j_call: TRBJ2-3; d_call: TRBD2; clone_size: -; v_call: TRBV15
cdr3_nt: TGTGCCAGCAGCCTACAGAAGAACACTGAAGCTTTCTTT; cdr3_aa: CASSLQKNTEAFF; j_call: TRBJ1-1; d_call: -; clone_size: -; v_call: TRBV7-8
cdr3_nt: TGTGCCTGGAGTGTACTCTCCGCGGAGACCCAGTACTTC; cdr3_aa: CAWSVLSAETQYF; j_call: TRBJ2-5; d_call: -; clone_size: -; v_call: TRBV30
cdr3_nt: TGTGCCAGCTCACCACCGACAGGGGCGGGAAATTCACCCCTCCACTTT; cdr3_aa: CASSPPTGAGNSPLHF; j_call: TRBJ1-6; d_call: TRBD1; clone_size: -; v_call: TRBV18
cdr3_nt: TGTGCCAGCTCACCACCGAGTGGCACTGAAGCTTTCTTT; cdr3_aa: CASSPPSGTEAFF; j_call: TRBJ1-1; d_call: -; clone_size: -; v_call: TRBV18
cdr3_nt: TGTGCCAGCAGCTTAACCAGGTTGGGACAGGGAGGCACTGAAGCTTTCTTT; cdr3_aa: CASSLTRLGQGGTEAFF; j_call: TRBJ1-1; d_call: TRBD1; clone_size: -; v_call: TRBV7-3
cdr3_nt: TGTGCCAGCAGCCGACTAGCGGGAGGGAGCACAGATACGCAGTATTTT; cdr3_aa: CASSRLAGGSTDTQYF; j_call: TRBJ2-3; d_call: TRBD2; clone_size: -; v_call: TRBV5-4
cdr3_nt: TGTGCCAGTAGTAAGGACAGGGGCCGAGAAAAACTGTTTTTT; cdr3_aa: CASSKDRGREKLFF; j_call: TRBJ1-4; d_call: TRBD1; clone_size: -; v_call: TRBV19
cdr3_nt: TGTGCCAGCAGGTACAGGGGCCTGGGGCAGCCCCAGCATTTT; cdr3_aa: CASRYRGLGQPQHF; j_call: TRBJ1-5; d_call: TRBD1; clone_size: -; v_call: TRBV27
cdr3_nt: TGTGCCAGCAGCTTATGGACAGGCTCAGATACGCAGTATTTT; cdr3_aa: CASSLWTGSDTQYF; j_call: TRBJ2-3; d_call: TRBD1; clone_size: -; v_call: TRBV13
cdr3_nt: TGTGCCAGCAGGATTACAGGGACCAATTCACCCCTCCACTTT; cdr3_aa: CASRITGTNSPLHF; j_call: TRBJ1-6; d_call: -; clone_size: once; v_call: TRBV6-1
cdr3_nt: TGTGCCAGCCACAGGGGGCAAGGGATATCGGGGGCCAACGTCCTGACTTTC; cdr3_aa: CASHRGQGISGANVLTF; j_call: TRBJ2-6; d_call: TRBD1; clone_size: -; v_call: TRBV5-8
cdr3_nt: TGTGCCAGCAGTCATGACCGAGAGCGGGGGGGCTACACAGATACGCAGTATTTT; cdr3_aa: CASSHDRERGGYTDTQYF; j_call: TRBJ2-3; d_call: TRBD2; clone_size: -; v_call: TRBV27
cdr3_nt: TGTGCCAGCAGCGGCCCGAAGGACAGGGCGAGAGAAGCTTTCTTT; cdr3_aa: CASSGPKDRAREAFF; j_call: TRBJ1-1; d_call: TRBD1; clone_size: once; v_call: TRBV11-2
cdr3_nt: TGTGCCAGCAGCCTCCGACAGGGGCTAGATACGCAGTATTTT; cdr3_aa: CASSLRQGLDTQYF; j_call: TRBJ2-3; d_call: TRBD1; clone_size: -; v_call: TRBV9
cdr3_nt: TGTGCCAGCAGCTTCCACGACAGGAGCCAGCCCCAGCATTTT; cdr3_aa: CASSFHDRSQPQHF; j_call: TRBJ1-5; d_call: -; clone_size: -; v_call: TRBV5-5
cdr3_nt: TGCGCCAGCAGTCAATCGGAGGGGCCTTATAATTCACCCCTCCACTTT; cdr3_aa: CASSQSEGPYNSPLHF; j_call: TRBJ1-6; d_call: -; clone_size: -; v_call: TRBV23-1
cdr3_nt: TGTGCCAGCAGCTGGGGGACAGGGGCCTACAATGAGCAGTTCTTC; cdr3_aa: CASSWGTGAYNEQFF; j_call: TRBJ2-1; d_call: TRBD1; clone_size: -; v_call: TRBV7-3
cdr3_nt: TGCGCCAGCAGCCTACGCTATGGGCCCTCGAGCTCCTACAATGAGCAGTTCTTC; cdr3_aa: CASSLRYGPSSSYNEQFF; j_call: TRBJ2-1; d_call: -; clone_size: -; v_call: TRBV5-1
cdr3_nt: TGTGCCAGCAGCTTACTTCCAGCCTCGGGTGAGCAGTTCTTC; cdr3_aa: CASSLLPASGEQFF; j_call: TRBJ2-1; d_call: -; clone_size: -; v_call: TRBV7-3
cdr3_nt: TGCGCCAGCAGTGGGAACCTAGCGGGGAGCTACGAGCAGTACTTC; cdr3_aa: CASSGNLAGSYEQYF; j_call: TRBJ2-7; d_call: TRBD2; clone_size: -; v_call: TRBV10-1
cdr3_nt: TGTGCTGGGGGAGGGACTAGCTTCTTGCCCTACGAGCAGTACTTC; cdr3_aa: CAGGGTSFLPYEQYF; j_call: TRBJ2-7; d_call: TRBD2; clone_size: -; v_call: TRBV30
cdr3_nt: TGTGCCAGTAGTATCCGGAAACAGACTGAAGCTTTCTTT; cdr3_aa: CASSIRKQTEAFF; j_call: TRBJ1-1; d_call: -; clone_size: -; v_call: TRBV19
cdr3_nt: TGTGCCAGCAGCGCCAGTGGTGGTAGCAGGGGGGACGAGCAGTACTTC; cdr3_aa: CASSASGGSRGDEQYF; j_call: TRBJ2-7; d_call: -; clone_size: once; v_call: TRBV11-2
cdr3_nt: TGTGCCAGCAGCTTAGTCGGTTCGGGCACAGATACGCAGTATTTT; cdr3_aa: CASSLVGSGTDTQYF; j_call: TRBJ2-3; d_call: -; clone_size: -; v_call: TRBV7-8
cdr3_nt: TGTGCCTGGACGCGGGGGTCGGGGCATACGCAGTATTTT; cdr3_aa: CAWTRGSGHTQYF; j_call: TRBJ2-3; d_call: TRBD2; clone_size: -; v_call: TRBV30
cdr3_nt: TGCGCCAGCAGCCAAGATGAGACAGGGGTTACCTACGAGCAGTACTTC; cdr3_aa: CASSQDETGVTYEQYF; j_call: TRBJ2-7; d_call: TRBD1; clone_size: -; v_call: TRBV4-1
cdr3_nt: TGTGCCTGGAACTTTTTAACCGGGACAGGGGAGTTCTTC; cdr3_aa: CAWNFLTGTGEFF; j_call: TRBJ2-1; d_call: TRBD1; clone_size: -; v_call: TRBV30
cdr3_nt: TGTGCCAGCAGCGGTCCGACAGGGGGTGTGTATTTT; cdr3_aa: CASSGPTGGVYF; j_call: TRBJ2-3; d_call: TRBD1; clone_size: -; v_call: TRBV9
cdr3_nt: TGTGCCAGCAGTGACAGTAGCGCAGGAACAGATACGCAGTATTTT; cdr3_aa: CASSDSSAGTDTQYF; j_call: TRBJ2-3; d_call: -; clone_size: few; v_call: TRBV2
cdr3_nt: TGTGCCGGCAGGGGGCTAGACACTGAAGCTTTCTTT; cdr3_aa: CAGRGLDTEAFF; j_call: TRBJ1-1; d_call: TRBD1; clone_size: -; v_call: TRBV7-9